The present T cell receptor beta chain was sequenced within a study of tumor-infiltrating lymphocytes in localized non-small cell lung cancer. Using immunoSEQ multiplex PCR, the repertoire was profiled, and TCRdb retains in-frame clones only, with some absent. The sample includes some 10,000 clones, 84% of them seen just once. This CDR3 comprises 16 residues. CDR1 and CDR2 (germline): SGHNT, YYREEE (reference sequence). V lost 0 bases and J 4 bases, leaving 13 bases between the germline ends. The sequence was collected from a human donor with non-small cell lung cancer. The V and J genes are TRBV5-4 and TRBJ2-2; D possibly corresponds to TRBD2 (7 bases). The specimen sequenced was lung tumor tissue. As DNA, the CDR3 is TGTGCCAGCAGCTTGGTTGCGGGGGCACTCACCGGGGAGCTGTTTTTT. Its protein is CASSLVAGALTGELFF.